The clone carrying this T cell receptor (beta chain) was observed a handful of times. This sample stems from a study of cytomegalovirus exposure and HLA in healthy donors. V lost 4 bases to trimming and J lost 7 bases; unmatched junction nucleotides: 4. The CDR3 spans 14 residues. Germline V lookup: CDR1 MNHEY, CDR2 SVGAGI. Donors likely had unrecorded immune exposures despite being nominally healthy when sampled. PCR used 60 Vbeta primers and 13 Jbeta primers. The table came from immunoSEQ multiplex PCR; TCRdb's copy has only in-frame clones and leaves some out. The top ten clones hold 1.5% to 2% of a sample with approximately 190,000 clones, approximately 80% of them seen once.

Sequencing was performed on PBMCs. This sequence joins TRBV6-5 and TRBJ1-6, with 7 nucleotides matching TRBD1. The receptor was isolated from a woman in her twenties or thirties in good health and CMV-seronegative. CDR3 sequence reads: CASSSGTANSPLHF. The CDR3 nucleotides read TGTGCCAGCAGTTCTGGGACAGCCAATTCACCCCTCCACTTT.